This T cell receptor beta chain was identified in a study of T cells in Graves' hyperthyroidism and ophthalmopathy. Turning to the study itself: Prior to any treatment, at the point of initial diagnosis, peripheral blood was collected.

CDR3 size: 12 residues. Germline V gene sequence: CDR1 DFQATT, CDR2 SNEGSKA (reference sequence). The V and J ends lost 4 bases and 4 bases respectively, with 11 bases between them. What was amplified from RNA transcripts were TCR beta CDR3 regions. HTBI primers drove first-round RT-PCR of the TCR CDR3. Each CDR3 protein is one row after TCRdb ran MiXCR on the multiplex PCR reads. Among some 360,000 distinct CDR3 sequences, 15% to 20% were seen once, and the ten largest hold roughly 16%. Study-level findings and limits: In validation, the model predicted ophthalmopathy. These predictions came a median roughly 6.5 months before onset. The blood repertoire included most of the expanded thyroid clonotypes above 0.001.

This clonotype was detected many times. What it recognizes is unknown. The chain carries TRBV20-1 and TRBJ2-7; D possibly corresponds to TRBD1 (6 bases). Sequenced: blood. The TCR comes from a woman between 40 and 55 years old with Graves' ophthalmopathy. As DNA, the CDR3 is TGCAGTGCTACTAGGACAGTGTACGAGCAGTACTTC. It encodes CSATRTVYEQYF.